This TCR beta chain was sequenced during a study of sequential checkpoint blockade in melanoma. Study-wide points: Clinical benefit was about 30 times likelier when tumor T-cell fraction and clonality increased.

Data came from immunoSEQ multiplex PCR; TCRdb stores just in-frame clones and leaves some out. This sample has over 6,000 clones, with more than 25% found just once. Treatment here: randomized to nivolumab then ipilimumab (arm A) or the reverse (arm B). The CDR3 has 14 amino acids. Trimming left V 0 bases short and J 4 bases short, with 7 bases between. CDR1 SGHRS and CDR2 YFSETQ come from the germline V gene. Turning to this clone: The target antigen is unknown.

The sequence derives from a human donor with melanoma. Sequencing was performed on tumor tissue (inferred from file names), taken from a patient given nivolumab and ipilimumab in sequence. J is TRBJ2-2 and V is TRBV5-1; D remains ambiguous. The CDR3: CASSLVPGTGELFF. CDR3 bases: TGCGCCAGCAGCTTGGTCCCAGGCACCGGGGAGCTGTTTTTT. The whole variable domain, filled in from reference TRBV5-1 and TRBJ2-2, reads KAGVTQTPRYLIKTRGQQVTLSCSPISGHRSVSWYQQTPGQGLQFLFEYFSETQRNKGNFPGRFSGRQFSNSRSEMNVSTLELGDSALYLCASSLVPGTGELFFGEGSRLTVL.